One sample yielded the 20 T cell receptor beta chains listed below, sequenced in a study of regulatory T cells in long-lasting Graves disease. According to the study, TCR beta libraries were built with iRepertoire HTBI primers and CDR3-region Arm-PCR. Each CDR3 protein is one row after TCRdb ran MiXCR on the multiplex PCR reads. The sample lists a few hundred thousand distinct CDR3 sequences; approximately 15% were seen once. Stated time point: newly diagnosed GD, antithyroid drugs for less than 3 months. The TCR library was made from RNA extracted from PBMCs. These same data were also listed under a study on T cells in Graves' hyperthyroidism and ophthalmopathy.

Material: peripheral blood mononuclear cells (PBMCs), obtained at new diagnosis, from a patient treated with antithyroid drugs. These receptors all stem from a woman between 50 and 59 years old with Graves disease.

Many counts were recorded for this clonotype. The CDR3 here is CASSGGTEGFYNEQFF. The CDR3 DNA sequence: TGTGCCAGCAGCGGAGGGACAGAGGGATTTTACAATGAGCAGTTCTTC. The chain is built from TRBV9 and TRBJ2-1; 7 positions match TRBD1. The V gene's germline CDR1 is SGDLS and CDR2 YYNGEE. Trimming at V came to 3 bases and at J to 4 bases, leaving 10 bases not matched to a gene. The CDR3 is made up of 16 amino acids.

With respect to this clonotype: The junction differs from germline at one of its ends, possibly a read error. V usage is TRBV18 and J usage is TRBJ2-7, with 7 nucleotides matching TRBD1. The CDR3 runs 17 residues. The germline CDR1 and CDR2 sequences are KGHSH and LQKENI. The CDR3 protein is CASSPRLKGTDSCEQYF. As DNA, the CDR3 is TGTGCCAGCTCACCAAGGTTAAAGGGGACAGATTCCTGCGAGCAGTACTTC.

The chain carries TRBV6-1 and TRBJ2-1; TRBD2 matches 12 bases. The CDR3 runs 15 residues. CDR1 and CDR2 (germline): MNHNS, SASEGT. V was clipped by 7 bases and J by 4 bases; unmatched bases: 5. The CDR3 DNA reads TGTGCCAGCACCGTGACTAGCGGGAGTTACAATGAGCAGTTCTTC. Protein product: CASTVTSGSYNEQFF.

The chain uses TRBV28 and TRBJ2-7; 9 bases agree with TRBD2. V dropped 5 bases and J dropped 3; count of bases not matched to a gene: 8. The germline CDR1 and CDR2 sequences are MDHEN and SYDVKM. This CDR3 has 15 amino acids. CDR3 sequence reads: CASSLGGREGYEQYF. The CDR3 coding sequence is TGTGCCAGCAGTCTTGGCGGGAGGGAGGGCTACGAGCAGTACTTC.

The chain couples TRBV2 to TRBJ1-2; D might be TRBD1 (5 bases). V lost 10 bases and J 3 bases, leaving 18 bases between the germline ends. The germline gives CDR1 SNHLY, CDR2 FYNNEI. There are 14 residues in the CDR3. CDR3: CANRRREQDYGYTF. The CDR3 DNA sequence: TGTGCCAACAGGAGGAGGGAACAGGACTATGGCTACACCTTC.

The rearrangement joins TRBV6-2 or TRBV6-3 to TRBJ2-5; TRBD1 matches at 10 bases. The germline V gene encodes CDR1 MNHEY and CDR2 SVGEGT. This CDR3 is 14 amino acids long. The V and J ends lost 4 bases and 4 bases, in that order; junction bases with no gene match: 3. As DNA, the CDR3 is TGTGCCAGCAGTTGCGGGACAGGGGCAGAGACCCAGTACTTC. Translation: CASSCGTGAETQYF.

The rearrangement joins TRBV10-2 to TRBJ2-1; tentatively, D is TRBD2 (6 bases). The CDR3 has 13 residues. Looked up from germline, CDR1 is WSHSY and CDR2 is SAAADI. V lost 7 bases and J 6 bases, leaving 13 bases between the germline ends. The CDR3, as DNA: TGCGCCAGCATACGGGAGACTAGCAATGAGCAGTTCTTC. Its protein product is CASIRETSNEQFF.

This clonotype has at least ten counts. The rearrangement uses TRBV11-2 and TRBJ2-1, with TRBD1 as a possible D gene (6 bases). Deletions cut 6 bases from V and 4 bases from J, with 16 bases between. Germline values: CDR1 SGHAT, CDR2 FQNNGV. CDR3 length: 15 amino acids. CDR3 sequence reads: CASRVTRGLYNEQFF. CDR3 bases: TGTGCCAGCAGAGTCACTAGGGGGTTGTACAATGAGCAGTTCTTC.

The V gene is TRBV28, the J gene TRBJ2-5; D possibly matches TRBD1 or TRBD2 (5 bases each). Trimming shortened V by 5 bases and J by 2 bases, and 12 bases separated the two germline ends. Per the germline V gene, CDR1 is MDHEN and CDR2 is SYDVKM. This CDR3 contains 14 residues. CDR3 in DNA: TGTGCCAGCAGTGGAGAGGGGAGTCAAGAGACCCAGTACTTC. Translated, it gives CASSGEGSQETQYF.

This rearrangement joins TRBV28 to TRBJ2-1; 7 nucleotides line up with TRBD2. The CDR3 is 14 amino acids. V dropped 6 bases and J dropped 7; count of bases not matched to a gene: 9. The germline gives CDR1 MDHEN, CDR2 SYDVKM. This CDR3 reads CASRAGTTQNEQFF. The CDR3 DNA is TGTGCCAGCAGAGCCGGGACTACCCAAAATGAGCAGTTCTTC.

This clonotype was recorded a few times. The chain links TRBV20-1 to TRBJ2-1; no definite D call. The V and J ends lost 6 bases and 1 base respectively, with 19 bases between them. CDR1 DFQATT and CDR2 SNEGSKA come from the germline V gene (reference sequence). The CDR3 is 16 amino acids. CDR3 DNA sequence: TGCAGTGCCCTGCCCACAGTTGTGGGATCCTACAATGAGCAGTTCTTC. Protein sequence: CSALPTVVGSYNEQFF.

The J gene is TRBJ1-3, the V gene TRBV18, with D perhaps matching TRBD1 (5 bases). Germline V CDR1 and CDR2: KGHSH, LQKENI. The CDR3 covers 14 residues. Trimming removed 3 bases from V and 2 bases from J, with 8 bases in between. The CDR3 here is CASSPWDAGNTIYF. In nucleotides, the CDR3 is TGTGCCAGCTCACCCTGGGACGCTGGAAACACCATATATTTT. The variable domain in full, with the rest retrieved from reference TRBV18 and TRBJ1-3, is NAGVMQNPRHLVRRRGQEARLRCSPMKGHSHVYWYRQLPEEGLKFMVYLQKENIIDESGMPKERFSAEFPKEGPSILRIQQVVRGDSAAYFCASSPWDAGNTIYFGEGSWLTVV.

The chain employs TRBV19 and TRBJ2-7; no reliable D call. The germline V gene encodes CDR1 LNHDA and CDR2 SQIVND (reference sequence). Between the trimmed V and J ends, which lost 6 bases and 0 bases, there was a span of 6 bases. This CDR3 comprises 12 residues. The CDR3 sequence is CASRDTSYEQYF. In DNA form, the CDR3 reads TGTGCCAGTAGGGATACCTCCTACGAGCAGTACTTC.

There are a few counts of this clonotype. The chain carries TRBV13 and TRBJ2-1, with D possibly TRBD2 on 6 matching bases. CDR1 and CDR2 from the germline V gene are PRHDT and FYEKMQ (reference sequence). The CDR3 contains 14 residues. The V end was cut by 7 bases, the J end by 1 base, with 11 bases between. The CDR3 bases are TGTGCCAGCACCGGGGGAGAATCCTACAATGAGCAGTTCTTC. Amino acids: CASTGGESYNEQFF. Complete variable domain (other parts from reference TRBV13 and TRBJ2-1): AAGVIQSPRHLIKEKRETATLKCYPIPRHDTVYWYQQGPGQDPQFLISFYEKMQSDKGSIPDRFSAQQFSDYHSELNMSSLELGDSALYFCASTGGESYNEQFFGPGTRLTVL.

This clonotype was found many times. V usage is TRBV2 and J usage is TRBJ2-1; 7 positions agree with TRBD1. This CDR3 has 15 residues. Germline lookup yields CDR1 SNHLY and CDR2 FYNNEI. The V gene end was trimmed by 5 bases and the J gene end by 4 bases; junction bases not matched to a gene: 8. Written as DNA, the CDR3 is TGTGCCAGCAGTCTCCAAGGACAGGATTACAATGAGCAGTTCTTC. Protein sequence: CASSLQGQDYNEQFF.

This clonotype has ten or more counts. J is TRBJ2-5 and V is TRBV11-2; D may be TRBD1 or TRBD2 (5 bases each). Germline V gene sequence: CDR1 SGHAT, CDR2 FQNNGV. There are 14 residues in the CDR3. The germline V and J ends were trimmed by 3 bases and 0 bases, with 8 bases remaining between them. The CDR3 here is CASSFGTNQETQYF. Here the CDR3 DNA reads TGTGCCAGCAGCTTTGGGACCAACCAAGAGACCCAGTACTTC.

The chain carries TRBV9 and TRBJ1-6, with D perhaps TRBD1 (6 bases). The germline gives CDR1 SGDLS, CDR2 YYNGEE. CDR3 length: 15 residues. Trimming removed 5 bases from V and 5 bases from J, with 14 bases in between. For the CDR3, the DNA is TGTGCCAGCAGGTCCCCGGCAGGGGATAATTCACCCCTCCACTTT. This sequence encodes CASRSPAGDNSPLHF.

This clonotype has a count of ten or more. The rearrangement joins TRBV10-3 to TRBJ2-7; D possibly corresponds to TRBD1 (5 bases). The germline V gene has CDR1 ENHRY and CDR2 SYGVKD. With 7 bases removed from V and 0 bases from J, the gap between germline ends came to 22 bases. The CDR3 runs 17 residues. The CDR3 region is CAITNRRLATASYEQYF. CDR3 in DNA: TGTGCCATCACTAACAGGCGACTCGCAACCGCCTCCTACGAGCAGTACTTC.

Turning to this clonotype: A much larger clone sits a single nucleotide away, making a read error possible. In this CDR3 the conserved last residue, phenylalanine or tryptophan, is missing, so a read error is likely. The rearrangement joins TRBV12-3 or TRBV12-4 to TRBJ1-5, with TRBD1 matching 8 bases. This CDR3 has 11 residues. J gave up 13 bases and V 6 bases, and 5 bases lay outside the gene matches. In DNA, the CDR3 is TGTGCCAGCAGACGGACAGGGCGACAGCATTCT. Its protein is CASRRTGRQHS.

This clonotype appeared many times. The gene calls are TRBV12-3 or TRBV12-4 and TRBJ1-2; 7 nucleotides line up with TRBD1. J was trimmed by 1 base and V by 10 bases; bases with no gene match: 6. This CDR3 comprises 13 residues. The CDR3 DNA reads TGTGCCACCGCGGGACAGATTAACTATGGCTACACCTTC. Protein: CATAGQINYGYTF.